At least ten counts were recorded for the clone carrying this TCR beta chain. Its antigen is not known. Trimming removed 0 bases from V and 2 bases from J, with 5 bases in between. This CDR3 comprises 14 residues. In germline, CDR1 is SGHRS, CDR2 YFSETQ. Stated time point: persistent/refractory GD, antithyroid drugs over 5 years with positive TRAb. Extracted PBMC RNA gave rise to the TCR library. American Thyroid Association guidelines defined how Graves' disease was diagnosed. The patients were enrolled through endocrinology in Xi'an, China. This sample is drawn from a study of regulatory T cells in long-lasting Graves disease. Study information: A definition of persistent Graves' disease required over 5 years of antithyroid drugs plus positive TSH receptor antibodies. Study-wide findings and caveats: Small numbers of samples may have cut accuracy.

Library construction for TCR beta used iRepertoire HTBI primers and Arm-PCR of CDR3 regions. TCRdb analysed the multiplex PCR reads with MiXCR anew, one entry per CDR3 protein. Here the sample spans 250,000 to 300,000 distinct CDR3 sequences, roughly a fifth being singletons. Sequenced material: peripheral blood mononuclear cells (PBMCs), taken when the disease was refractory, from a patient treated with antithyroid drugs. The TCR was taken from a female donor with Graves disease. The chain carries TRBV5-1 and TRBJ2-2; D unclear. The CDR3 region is CASSLGHNTGELFF. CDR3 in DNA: TGCGCCAGCAGCTTGGGACACAACACCGGGGAGCTGTTTTTT.